Sequencing of this T cell receptor (beta chain) was carried out in a study of Ad26.COV2.S vaccination and SARS-CoV-2 variants. Study-level findings and limits: TCR breadth and depth analyses may have underestimated total T cell responses.

CDR1 is KGHSH and CDR2 is LQKENI in the germline V gene. V shed 2 bases and J shed 6 bases, with 20 bases lying between them. This CDR3 has 17 residues. Here immunoSEQ multiplex PCR was the method, and the copy in TCRdb shows in-frame clones only, minus some. Among around 450,000 clones, around nine tenths were seen once, and the ten largest hold less than 4%. Treatment described: some 20 received Ad26.COV2.S at low or high dose, single or two shots; five or six received placebo; per-sample allocation not given. Day 63 after the first vaccine or placebo injection was the time point for sampling. Donor was an adult aged 18-55 years in Boston. Notes on this clone: The target antigen is unknown.

The receptor comes from a person between 18 and 60 years old who received the Ad26.COV2.S COVID-19 vaccine or a placebo. The rearrangement links TRBV18 to TRBJ1-3; maybe TRBD1 (6 bases). Sample: peripheral blood, taken in a trial of Ad26.COV2.S vaccine versus placebo. CDR3 sequence: CASSPFPQGYRENTIYF. CDR3 coding DNA: TGTGCCAGCTCACCATTTCCTCAGGGGTACCGCGAAAACACCATATATTTT.